There are a few counts of the clone carrying this T cell receptor beta chain. Its cognate antigen is unknown. The CDR3 is 15 residues long. Germline V gene lookup returns CDR1 SGHVS and CDR2 FNYEAQ. Unmatched junction bases numbered 4, after V lost 4 bases and J lost 0 bases. RNA was extracted and reverse transcribed into cDNA as the sequencing template. Measured with immunoSEQ multiplex PCR; TCRdb has only the in-frame clones, and not every one. The table includes about 100,000 clones, about 83% detected once. This entry is derived from a study of CD8+ T cells in alopecia areata. About the study: Each day, treated patients took oral tofacitinib twice, at 5 to 10 mg per dose. The protocol delivered tofacitinib for 6 to 18 months, then withdrew it for 6 months.

Broader study findings: An increase in clonality over normal scalp was evident in lesional scalp, especially alopecia totalis/universalis. Uncertainty remains about how baseline CD8+ expansion links to response, with one nonresponder.

Treatment described: oral pan-JAK inhibitor, 5-10 mg twice daily. This sequence was found in a human donor with alopecia areata. The chain is built from TRBV7-6 and TRBJ2-7, with 9 bases identical to TRBD1. Sequencing used CD8+ T cells sorted from blood, obtained at week 24, from a patient treated with tofacitinib. Written as DNA, the CDR3 is TGTGCCAGCAGCTCCGGACAGGGGAGCTCCTACGAGCAGTACTTC. It translates to CASSSGQGSSYEQYF.